The present TCR beta chain was sequenced within a study of T cell changes during pregnancy in multiple sclerosis. The CDR3 loop spans 15 amino acids. V shed 4 bases and J shed 2 bases, with 15 bases lying between them. Germline-derived CDR1 and CDR2 are SQVTM and ANQGSEA. TCRdb's copy holds only in-frame clones and misses some; the assay was immunoSEQ multiplex PCR. The profile shows tens of thousands of clones, about 94% of them singletons. The chain is built from TRBV29-1 and TRBJ1-3, with D perhaps TRBD1 (5 bases). This TCR came from a female donor in good health, enrolled as a control in a pregnancy study. Specimen: peripheral blood, collected in the first trimester of pregnancy. This CDR3 is CSVVEFRGPGNTIYF. CDR3 sequence (DNA): TGCAGCGTTGTAGAATTTAGGGGCCCTGGAAACACCATATATTTT.